This T cell receptor (beta chain) was identified in a study of T cell repertoires in cytomegalovirus infection. For the study at large: The public TCR beta signatures pointed to both CMV infection and matching HLA type. General study points: Cumulative frequency of public TCR beta families picked out carriers of CMV plus the relevant HLA. HLA-C-restricted, CMV-specific TCR beta clonotypes were dominant ex vivo.

Comments on this clonotype: Antigen: not known. A read error may account for a junction end that differs from germline.

Germline-derived CDR1 and CDR2 are SEHNR and FQNEAQ (reference sequence). This CDR3 has 16 amino acids. TCRdb independently ran MiXCR on the reads; one entry per CDR3 protein. Among roughly 720,000 distinct CDR3 sequences listed, roughly a third were seen once. Sequencing was performed on PBMCs. The chain couples TRBV7-9 to TRBJ2-7, with D possibly TRBD2 on 5 matching bases. This receptor was obtained from a human donor in good health (CMV status not recorded). Some clones in this sample may be carry-over from other donors' samples. CDR3 protein: CASRSRGGGKPYDQYF. CDR3 in DNA: TGTGCCAGCAGATCCCGAGGCGGAGGAAAACCCTACGATCAGTACTTC.